The text below deals with one T cell receptor beta chain. The specificity of this receptor is unknown. The input lacks base qualities; no much larger clone sits a single base away. Each collaborating institution followed its own protocols to collect whole blood in K2EDTA tubes. For TCRbeta analysis, collaborators shipped samples in one of three forms: frozen whole blood, isolated PBMCs, or DNA extracted from either of those sample types. These data are taken from a study of blood T cell repertoires in COVID-19 (dated by TCRdb to 2018 to 2021). About the investigation overall: The collaborator samples originated in the United States, Italy and Spain and spanned the acute and convalescent phases of COVID-19. The prospective study material was composed of cDNA or gDNA derived from T cells, B-cell-depleted T cells, or PBMCs. The sample metadata nearly always contained a de-identified subject ID, COVID-19 status, age in years and sex. The samples were drawn from two sources: the first 160 participants of the ongoing ImmuneRACE study, and 1,254 subjects contributed by 6 global collaborators. Where HLA class I and class II types were available, the types were taken from metadata supplied by the sample provider, not from assay-based typing. A freely available public database, intended as a resource for researchers studying the immune response to SARS-CoV-2, is where the repertoires were released. The dataset comprised deeply sampled blood TCRbeta repertoires from subjects exposed to, actively infected with, or recovered from COVID-19. On the study overall, not on this receptor specifically: The amount of clinical and demographic metadata varied by source and participant and was provided uncurated.

TCRbeta CDR3 regions were amplified from genomic DNA using the immunoSEQ Assay, a bias-controlled multiplex PCR. Per the source publication's procedure: Nucleated cell counts per sample were estimated from amplification of reference gene primers within the assay. To quantify the absolute abundance of each unique TCRbeta CDR3 rearrangement, sequence reads were collapsed and filtered. For each sample, productive Simpson clonality was calculated as the square root of Simpson's diversity index over productive rearrangements. This immuneACCESS table, as held by TCRdb, lists in-frame sequences with V and J called but not all clones. Of the missing ones, under half trace to an unresolved V gene in checked studies; the others have no known cause. That table is the source of V, J and clone size, and D and trimming were worked out from the DNA. The sample table contains approximately 80,000 clones; only one count was recorded for 82% of them. Roughly a tenth of the sample rests with the top ten.

The TCR sequence derives from a man aged 60 to 69 with acute or convalescent COVID-19. The sample consisted of peripheral blood.

The nucleotides are TGTGCCAGCAGTCGGACCGGGGTCGATGGCTACACCTTC. Its coded protein is CASSRTGVDGYTF. The rearrangement combines TRBV2 with TRBJ1-2; the D gene lacks a confident call. The germline V gene yields SNHLY for CDR1 and FYNNEI for CDR2. Spanning cysteine to phenylalanine, the CDR3 consists of 13 amino acids. The kept DNA is CDR3 alone, 39 bases in frame from the first base. V and J lose 5 bases and 6 bases, and a span of 13 bases separates them.